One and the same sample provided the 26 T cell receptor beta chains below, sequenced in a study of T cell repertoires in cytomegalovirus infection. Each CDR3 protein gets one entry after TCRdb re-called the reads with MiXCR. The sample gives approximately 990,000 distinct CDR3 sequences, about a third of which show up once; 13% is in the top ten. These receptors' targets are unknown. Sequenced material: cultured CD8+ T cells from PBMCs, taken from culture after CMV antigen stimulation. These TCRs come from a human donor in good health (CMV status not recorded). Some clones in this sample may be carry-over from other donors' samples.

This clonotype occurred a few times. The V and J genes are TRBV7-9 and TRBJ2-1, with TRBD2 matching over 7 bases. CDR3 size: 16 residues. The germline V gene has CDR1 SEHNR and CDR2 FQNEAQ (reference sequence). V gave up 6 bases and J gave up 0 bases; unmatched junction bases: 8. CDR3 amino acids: CASRPRGKTSYNEQFF. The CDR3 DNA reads TGTGCCAGCAGGCCGCGGGGGAAAACCTCCTACAATGAGCAGTTCTTC.

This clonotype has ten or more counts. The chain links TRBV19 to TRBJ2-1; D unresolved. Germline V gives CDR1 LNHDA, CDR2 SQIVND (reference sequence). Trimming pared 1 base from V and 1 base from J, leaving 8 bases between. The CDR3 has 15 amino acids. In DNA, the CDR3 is TGTGCCAGTAGTATAGGTGTGGGTTCCTACAATGAGCAGTTCTTC. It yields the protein CASSIGVGSYNEQFF.

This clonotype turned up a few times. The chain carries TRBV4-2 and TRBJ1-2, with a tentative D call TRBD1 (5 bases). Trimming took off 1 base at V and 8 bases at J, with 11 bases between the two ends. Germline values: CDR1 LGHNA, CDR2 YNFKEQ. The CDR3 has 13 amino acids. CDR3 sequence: CASSQGFRVGYTF. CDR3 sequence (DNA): TGTGCCAGCAGCCAAGGATTCAGGGTAGGCTACACCTTC.

The CDR3, as DNA: TGTGCCAGCAGCCCCGGGTCTATCATGGAATTTCCTGGGACCCAGTACTTC. Translating gives CASSPGSIMEFPGTQYF. This chain joins TRBV5-5 and TRBJ2-5, with no clear D. The CDR3 has 17 residues. Deletions cut 4 bases from V and 7 bases from J, with 26 bases between. The germline gives CDR1 SGHKS, CDR2 YYEKEE (reference sequence).

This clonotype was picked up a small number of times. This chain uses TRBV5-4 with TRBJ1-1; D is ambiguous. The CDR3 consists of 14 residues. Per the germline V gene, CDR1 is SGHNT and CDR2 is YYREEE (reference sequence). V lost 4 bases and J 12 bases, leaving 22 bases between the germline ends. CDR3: CASSQPSEGYLTFF. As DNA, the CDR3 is TGTGCCAGCAGCCAACCGTCTGAGGGTTATTTAACTTTCTTT. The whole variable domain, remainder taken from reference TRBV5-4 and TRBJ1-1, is ETGVTQSPTHLIKTRGQQVTLRCSSQSGHNTVSWYQQALGQGPQFIFQYYREEENGRGNFPPRFSGLQFPNYSSELNVNALELDDSALYLCASSQPSEGYLTFFGQGTRLTVV.

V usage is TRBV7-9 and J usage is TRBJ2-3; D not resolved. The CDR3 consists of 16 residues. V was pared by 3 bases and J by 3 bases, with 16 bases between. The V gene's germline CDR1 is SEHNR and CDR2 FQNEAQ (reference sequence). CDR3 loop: CASSFIGGSRTDTQYF. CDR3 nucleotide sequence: TGTGCCAGCAGCTTTATTGGCGGCAGCCGGACAGATACGCAGTATTTT. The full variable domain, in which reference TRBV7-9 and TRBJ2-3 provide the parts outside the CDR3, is DTGVSQNPRHKITKRGQNVTFRCDPISEHNRLYWYRQTLGQGPEFLTYFQNEAQLEKSRLLSDRFSAERPKGSFSTLEIQRTEQGDSAMYLCASSFIGGSRTDTQYFGPGTRLTVL.

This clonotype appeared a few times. Here the CDR3 DNA reads TGTGCCAGTAGTAAATGGGGGGACGCGGGGAACGAGCAGTACTTC. This gives the protein CASSKWGDAGNEQYF. The genes are TRBV19 and TRBJ2-7; perhaps TRBD2 as D (6 bases). V lost 4 bases, J lost 5 bases, and 18 bases lay in between. Germline assignment: CDR1 LNHDA and CDR2 SQIVND (reference sequence). There are 15 residues in the CDR3.

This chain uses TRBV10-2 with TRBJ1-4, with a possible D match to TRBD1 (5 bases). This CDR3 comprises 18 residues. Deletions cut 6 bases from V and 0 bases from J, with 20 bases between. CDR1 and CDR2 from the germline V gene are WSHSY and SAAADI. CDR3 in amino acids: CASSDGTTWGTTNEKLFF. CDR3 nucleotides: TGCGCCAGCAGCGACGGGACCACCTGGGGTACAACTAATGAAAAACTGTTTTTT.

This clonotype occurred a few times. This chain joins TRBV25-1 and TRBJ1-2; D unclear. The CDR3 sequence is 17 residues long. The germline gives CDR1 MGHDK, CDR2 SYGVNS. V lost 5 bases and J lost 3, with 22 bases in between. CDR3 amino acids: CASSPEWRHHRDYGYTF. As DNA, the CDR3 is TGTGCCAGCAGTCCTGAATGGAGGCACCACCGGGACTATGGCTACACCTTC.

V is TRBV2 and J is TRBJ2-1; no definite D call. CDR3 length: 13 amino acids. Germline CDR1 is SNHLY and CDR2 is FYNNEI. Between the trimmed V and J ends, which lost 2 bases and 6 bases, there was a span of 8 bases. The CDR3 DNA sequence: TGTGCCAGCAGTGAATTAGGTGTCAATGAGCAGTTCTTC. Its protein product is CASSELGVNEQFF.

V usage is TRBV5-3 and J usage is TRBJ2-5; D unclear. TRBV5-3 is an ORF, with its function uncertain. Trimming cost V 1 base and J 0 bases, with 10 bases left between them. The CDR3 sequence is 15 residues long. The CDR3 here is CARSLFTADQETQYF. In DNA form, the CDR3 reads TGTGCCAGAAGCTTGTTTACGGCTGACCAAGAGACCCAGTACTTC.

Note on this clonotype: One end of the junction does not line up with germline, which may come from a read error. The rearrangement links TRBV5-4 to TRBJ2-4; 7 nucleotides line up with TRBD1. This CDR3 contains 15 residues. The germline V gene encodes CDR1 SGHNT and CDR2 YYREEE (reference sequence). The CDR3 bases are TGTGCCAGCAGCGTTGACAGGGATCATAAAAACATTCGGTACTTC. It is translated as CASSVDRDHKNIRYF.

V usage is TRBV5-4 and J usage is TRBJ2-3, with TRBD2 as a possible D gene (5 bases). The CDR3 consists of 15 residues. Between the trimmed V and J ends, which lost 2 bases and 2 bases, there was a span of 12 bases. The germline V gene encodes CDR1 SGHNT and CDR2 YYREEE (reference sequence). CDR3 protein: CASSFRAGYTDTQYF. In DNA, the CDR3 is TGTGCCAGCAGCTTCCGGGCGGGTTACACAGATACGCAGTATTTT.

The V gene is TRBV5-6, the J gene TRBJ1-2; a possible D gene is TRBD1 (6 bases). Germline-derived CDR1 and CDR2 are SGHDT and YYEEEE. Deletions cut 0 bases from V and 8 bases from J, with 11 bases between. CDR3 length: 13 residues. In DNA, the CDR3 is TGTGCCAGCAGCTTGGGGGGGCCAAGGGGCTACACCTTC. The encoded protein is CASSLGGPRGYTF.

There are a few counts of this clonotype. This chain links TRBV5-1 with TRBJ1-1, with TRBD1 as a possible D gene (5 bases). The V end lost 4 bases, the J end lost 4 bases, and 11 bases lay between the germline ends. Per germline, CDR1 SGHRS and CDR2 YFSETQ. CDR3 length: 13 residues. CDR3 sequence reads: CASSGTEGTEAFF. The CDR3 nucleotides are TGCGCCAGCAGCGGGACCGAAGGCACTGAAGCTTTCTTT.

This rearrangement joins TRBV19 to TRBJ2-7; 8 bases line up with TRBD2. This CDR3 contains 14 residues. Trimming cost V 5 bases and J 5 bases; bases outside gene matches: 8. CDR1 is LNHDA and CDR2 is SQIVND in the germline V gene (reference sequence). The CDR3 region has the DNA TGTGCCAGTAGTCCCAGAGGTAGCGGGGACGAGCAGTACTTC. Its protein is CASSPRGSGDEQYF.

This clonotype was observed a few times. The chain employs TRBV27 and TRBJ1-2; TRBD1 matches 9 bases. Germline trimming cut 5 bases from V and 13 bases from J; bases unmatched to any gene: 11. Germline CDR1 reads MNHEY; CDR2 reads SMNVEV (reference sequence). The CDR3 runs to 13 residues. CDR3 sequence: CASSHSRDRDCTF. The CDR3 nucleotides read TGTGCCAGCAGTCATTCCCGGGACAGGGACTGCACCTTC.

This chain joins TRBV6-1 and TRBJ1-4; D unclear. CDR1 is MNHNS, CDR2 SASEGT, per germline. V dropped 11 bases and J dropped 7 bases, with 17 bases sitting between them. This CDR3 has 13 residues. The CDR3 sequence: CAVSQTRGEKLFF. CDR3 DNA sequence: TGTGCCGTCTCCCAGACACGAGGTGAAAAACTGTTTTTT.

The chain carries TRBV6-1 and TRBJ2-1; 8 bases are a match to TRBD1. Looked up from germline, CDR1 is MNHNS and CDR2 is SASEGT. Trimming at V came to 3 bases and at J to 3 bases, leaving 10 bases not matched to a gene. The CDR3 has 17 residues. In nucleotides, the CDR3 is TGTGCCAGCAGTGACCCAGACAGGGGAATCTTCTACAATGAGCAGTTCTTC. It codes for CASSDPDRGIFYNEQFF.

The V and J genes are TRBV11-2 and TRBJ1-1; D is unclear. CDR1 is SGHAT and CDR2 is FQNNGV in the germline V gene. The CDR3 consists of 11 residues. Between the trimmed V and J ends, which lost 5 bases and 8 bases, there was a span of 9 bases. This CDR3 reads CASSPGREAFF. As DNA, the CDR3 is TGTGCCAGCAGCCCAGGCCGGGAAGCTTTCTTT. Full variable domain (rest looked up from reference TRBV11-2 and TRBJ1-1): EAGVAQSPRYKIIEKRQSVAFWCNPISGHATLYWYQQILGQGPKLLIQFQNNGVVDDSQLPKDRFSAERLKGVDSTLKIQPAKLEDSAVYLCASSPGREAFFGQGTRLTVV.

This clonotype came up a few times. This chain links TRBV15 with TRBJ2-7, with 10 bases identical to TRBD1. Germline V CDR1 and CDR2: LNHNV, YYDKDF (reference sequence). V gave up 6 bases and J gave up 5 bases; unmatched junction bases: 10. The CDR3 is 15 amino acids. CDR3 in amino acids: CATSDAGQGKDEQYF. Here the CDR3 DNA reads TGTGCCACCAGTGACGCGGGACAGGGGAAAGACGAGCAGTACTTC. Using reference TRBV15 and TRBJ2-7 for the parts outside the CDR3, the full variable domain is DAMVIQNPRYQVTQFGKPVTLSCSQTLNHNVMYWYQQKSSQAPKLLFHYYDKDFNNEADTPDNFQSRRPNTSFCFLDIRSPGLGDTAMYLCATSDAGQGKDEQYFGPGTRLTVT.

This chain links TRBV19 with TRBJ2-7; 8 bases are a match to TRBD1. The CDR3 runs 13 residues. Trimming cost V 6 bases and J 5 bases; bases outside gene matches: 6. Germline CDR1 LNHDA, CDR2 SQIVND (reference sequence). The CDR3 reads CASSWTGSNEQYF. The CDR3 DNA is TGTGCCAGTAGCTGGACAGGGAGTAACGAGCAGTACTTC.

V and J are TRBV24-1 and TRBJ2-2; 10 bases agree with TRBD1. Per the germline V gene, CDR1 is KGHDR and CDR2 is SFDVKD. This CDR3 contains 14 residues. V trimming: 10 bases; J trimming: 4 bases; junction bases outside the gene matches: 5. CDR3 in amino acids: CATKDRGSTGELFF. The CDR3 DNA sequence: TGTGCCACAAAGGACAGGGGGAGCACCGGGGAGCTGTTTTTT.

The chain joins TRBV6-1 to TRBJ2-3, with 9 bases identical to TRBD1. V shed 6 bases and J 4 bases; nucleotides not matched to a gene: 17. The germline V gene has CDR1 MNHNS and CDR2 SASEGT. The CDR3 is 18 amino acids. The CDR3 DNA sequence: TGTGCCAGCAGGCCGGGACAGGGTGCTCCGAAGAGCGCAGATACGCAGTATTTT. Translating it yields CASRPGQGAPKSADTQYF.

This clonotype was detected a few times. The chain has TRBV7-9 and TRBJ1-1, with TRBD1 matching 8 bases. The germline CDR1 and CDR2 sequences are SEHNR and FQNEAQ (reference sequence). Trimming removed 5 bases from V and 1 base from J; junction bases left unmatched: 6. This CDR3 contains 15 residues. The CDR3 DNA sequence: TGTGCCAGCAGCGCAAAGGGGACAGGGAACACTGAAGCTTTCTTT. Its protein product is CASSAKGTGNTEAFF. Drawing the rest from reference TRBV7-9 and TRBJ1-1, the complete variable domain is DTGVSQNPRHKITKRGQNVTFRCDPISEHNRLYWYRQTLGQGPEFLTYFQNEAQLEKSRLLSDRFSAERPKGSFSTLEIQRTEQGDSAMYLCASSAKGTGNTEAFFGQGTRLTVV.

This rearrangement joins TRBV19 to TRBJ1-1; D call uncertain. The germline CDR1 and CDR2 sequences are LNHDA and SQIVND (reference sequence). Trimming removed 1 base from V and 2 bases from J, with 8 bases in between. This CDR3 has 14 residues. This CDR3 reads CASSIGGINTEAFF. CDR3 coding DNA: TGTGCCAGTAGTATAGGGGGAATTAACACTGAAGCTTTCTTT.